Below, 9 T cell receptor beta chains from the same sample are listed, as sequenced in a study of Tregs in tolerant kidney transplant recipients. TCRdb's table, derived via immunoSEQ multiplex PCR, lists solely in-frame clones and lacks some. The sample holds roughly 66,000 clones; around nine tenths are singletons and the top ten take around 9.9%. The source was CD8+ T cells from blood, collected before the transplant. All receptors derive from a human donor who received a combined kidney and bone marrow transplant.

The CDR3 is CASSLSRGNTEAFF. Here the CDR3 DNA reads TGTGCCAGCAGTTTATCACGAGGGAACACTGAAGCTTTCTTT. The chain recombines TRBV27 with TRBJ1-1; D not resolved. The CDR3 runs to 14 residues. From germline, CDR1 is MNHEY and CDR2 SMNVEV (reference sequence). Trimming shortened V by 0 bases and J by 1 base, and 6 bases separated the two germline ends.

The chain is built from TRBV28 and TRBJ2-7; 9 bases line up with TRBD1. V gave up 5 bases and J gave up 7 bases; unmatched junction bases: 12. CDR3 size: 15 residues. CDR1 and CDR2 (germline): MDHEN, SYDVKM. The CDR3 DNA reads TGTGCCAGCAGTCCACCGGGACAGGGAGCAAGGGAGCAGTACTTC. This gives the protein CASSPPGQGAREQYF.

The chain links TRBV7-8 to TRBJ2-7; D is possibly TRBD1 (5 bases). CDR1 and CDR2 from the germline V gene are SGHVS and FQNEAQ. This CDR3 has 14 residues. Trimming took 4 bases from V and 3 from J, leaving 13 bases between them. In nucleotides, the CDR3 is TGTGCCAGCAGCTCAAGGCAGGACAACTACGAGCAGTACTTC. Protein: CASSSRQDNYEQYF.

The V call is TRBV5-1, the J call TRBJ2-3; 13 bases align to TRBD2. V was pared by 3 bases and J by 2 bases, with 9 bases of the junction left unmatched. The CDR3 is 18 residues long. Germline V gene data show CDR1 as SGHRS and CDR2 as YFSETQ. CDR3 residues: CASSSLAGGPQYTDTQYF. The CDR3 DNA sequence: TGCGCCAGCAGCTCACTAGCGGGGGGGCCTCAATACACAGATACGCAGTATTTT.

The chain joins TRBV7-6 to TRBJ1-1; D perhaps matches TRBD1 (6 bases). This CDR3 has 15 amino acids. The germline V and J ends were trimmed by 2 bases and 0 bases, with 10 bases remaining between them. The germline V gene encodes CDR1 SGHVS and CDR2 FNYEAQ. The CDR3 here is CASSLYTGMNTEAFF. The CDR3 DNA reads as TGTGCCAGCAGCTTATATACAGGGATGAACACTGAAGCTTTCTTT.

CDR3 in amino acids: CASSASDGYTF. The CDR3 region has the DNA TGTGCCAGCAGCGCCAGCGATGGCTACACCTTC. The V and J genes are TRBV9 and TRBJ1-2; D is undetermined. The germline CDR1 and CDR2 sequences are SGDLS and YYNGEE. The CDR3 extends over 11 amino acids. Trimming shortened V by 3 bases and J by 6 bases, and 6 bases separated the two germline ends.

The chain recombines TRBV5-4 with TRBJ2-5, with 8 bases fitting TRBD1. Germline assignment: CDR1 SGHNT and CDR2 YYREEE (reference sequence). This CDR3 is built from 18 residues. With 2 bases clipped from V and 5 bases from J, the junction kept 17 bases outside the gene matches. Here the CDR3 DNA reads TGTGCCAGCAGCTTATATCCCTTCTCGCAGGGGGCCCTGGAGACCCAGTACTTC. Protein: CASSLYPFSQGALETQYF.

This clone has only a few counts. This chain joins TRBV20-1 and TRBJ1-2; D is undetermined. This CDR3 spans 11 amino acids. Per the germline V gene, CDR1 is DFQATT and CDR2 is SNEGSKA (reference sequence). The germline V and J ends were trimmed by 7 bases and 1 base, with 7 bases remaining between them. The CDR3 loop reads CSVRINYGYTF. CDR3 coding DNA: TGCAGTGTCAGGATTAACTATGGCTACACCTTC.

Concerning this clone: The junction departs from germline at one end; a sequencing error may be responsible. This CDR3 is also generated by other DNA sequences in the sample. V usage is TRBV15 and J usage is TRBJ1-6, with D possibly matching TRBD1 (6 bases). From germline, CDR1 is LNHNV and CDR2 YYDKDF (reference sequence). There are 17 residues in the CDR3. The DNA of the CDR3 is TGTGCCACCAGCGCCACCGGGACAACCACCTATAATTCCCCCCTCCACTTT. It encodes CATSATGTTTYNSPLHF.